What follows are 22 T cell receptor beta chains derived from one specimen sequenced in a study of T cell responses to AZD1222 COVID-19 vaccine. Using immunoSEQ multiplex PCR, the repertoire was profiled, and TCRdb retains in-frame clones only, with some absent. The sample includes under 90,000 clones, 70% to 90% of them seen just once. Sequences were derived from peripheral blood, sampled 28 days after the second AZD1222 dose. Receptors were obtained from an adult who received the AZD1222 COVID-19 vaccine.

This clone occurred once. The rearrangement joins TRBV4-2 to TRBJ1-2; possibly TRBD1 for D (5 bases). Trimming pared 0 bases from V and 0 bases from J, leaving 11 bases between. Germline CDR1 is LGHNA and CDR2 is YNFKEQ. This CDR3 is built from 16 residues. The CDR3 DNA follows: TGTGCCAGCAGCCAAGATGGGGCAGACACTAACTATGGCTACACCTTC. Translating gives CASSQDGADTNYGYTF.

Turning to this clone: A much larger clone lies a single base off, so this may be a read error. The J gene is TRBJ2-7, the V gene TRBV11-2; D is possibly TRBD1 (5 bases). The ends were cut back, 2 bases at V and 4 bases at J, with 6 bases in the middle. The CDR3 consists of 12 residues. Germline CDR1 is SGHAT and CDR2 is FQNNGV. The CDR3 reads CASSLQGYEQYF. The CDR3 coding sequence is TGTGCCAGCAGCTTACAGGGTTACGAGCAGTACTTC.

CDR3 nucleotide sequence: TGTGCCAGCAGCCGCGCGGGGGGTTATGAAAAACTGTTTTTT. Its translation: CASSRAGGYEKLFF. The chain couples TRBV5-5 to TRBJ1-4, with a tentative D call TRBD1 (5 bases). Germline CDR1 SGHKS, CDR2 YYEKEE (reference sequence). Between the trimmed V and J ends, which lost 4 bases and 6 bases, there was a span of 13 bases. CDR3 length: 14 amino acids.

The chain combines TRBV6-5 with TRBJ1-1; D may be TRBD1 (5 bases). This CDR3 is 12 amino acids long. From germline, CDR1 is MNHEY and CDR2 SVGAGI. Trimming pared 6 bases from V and 0 bases from J, leaving 5 bases between. The CDR3 sequence is CASRQVNTEAFF. DNA for the CDR3: TGTGCCAGCAGACAGGTGAACACTGAAGCTTTCTTT.

This clone was found once. This chain joins TRBV6-6 and TRBJ1-5; 7 bases line up with TRBD1. The CDR3 loop spans 14 amino acids. Germline V gene data show CDR1 as MNHNY and CDR2 as SVGAGI (reference sequence). J lost 2 bases, V lost 5 bases, and 3 bases had no gene match. CDR3 protein: CASSGGTGNQPQHF. CDR3 nucleotides: TGTGCCAGCAGTGGGGGGACAGGCAATCAGCCCCAGCATTTT.

The chain has TRBV11-2 and TRBJ2-2, with 10 bases matching TRBD1. Trimming removed 1 base from V and 6 bases from J; junction bases left unmatched: 2. The CDR3 contains 15 residues. Germline V CDR1 and CDR2: SGHAT, FQNNGV. The CDR3 DNA follows: TGTGCCAGCAGCTTAGTGACAGGGGGCGCCGGGGAGCTGTTTTTT. Protein product: CASSLVTGGAGELFF.

The rearrangement links TRBV16 to TRBJ1-2; D possibly corresponds to TRBD1 (6 bases). CDR1 is KGHSY and CDR2 is FQNENV in the germline V gene. The CDR3 covers 17 residues. Deletions cut 0 bases from V and 0 bases from J, with 14 bases between. The CDR3 spells CASSQSPLGASNYGYTF. Here the CDR3 DNA reads TGTGCCAGCAGCCAATCCCCCTTGGGGGCCTCTAACTATGGCTACACCTTC. The whole variable domain, filled in from reference TRBV16 and TRBJ1-2, reads GEEVAQTPKHLVRGEGQKAKLYCAPIKGHSYVFWYQQVLKNEFKFLISFQNENVFDETGMPKERFSAKCLPNSPCSLEIQATKLEDSAVYFCASSQSPLGASNYGYTFGSGTRLTVV.

This chain joins TRBV5-1 and TRBJ2-6, with D maybe TRBD1 (5 bases). The germline CDR1 and CDR2 sequences are SGHRS and YFSETQ. Trimming stripped 1 base from V and 0 bases from J, with 17 bases between. CDR3 length: 19 residues. The CDR3 here is CASSLQGWASHSGANVLTF. In DNA form, the CDR3 reads TGCGCCAGCAGCTTGCAGGGTTGGGCGTCGCACTCTGGGGCCAACGTCCTGACTTTC.

The chain employs TRBV2 and TRBJ1-2; weak D call: TRBD1 (6 bases). Germline CDR1 and CDR2: SNHLY and FYNNEI. The CDR3 has 13 amino acids. Deletions cut 8 bases from V and 7 bases from J, with 17 bases between. DNA for the CDR3: TGTGCCAGCCTGGTGACAGGTTTCGGTGGCTACACCTTC. This translates into CASLVTGFGGYTF. Variable domain in full (rest from reference TRBV2 and TRBJ1-2): EPEVTQTPSHQVTQMGQEVILRCVPISNHLYFYWYRQILGQKVEFLVSFYNNEISEKSEIFDDQFSVERPDGSNFTLKIRSTKLEDSAMYFCASLVTGFGGYTFGSGTRLTVV.

The DNA for the CDR3 is TGCGCCAGCAATCGACTACCAGAGGGATTCGAGCAGTACTTC. Translated: CASNRLPEGFEQYF. This rearrangement joins TRBV5-1 to TRBJ2-7; TRBD2 might be the D (5 bases). V lost 6 bases and J 6 bases, leaving 19 bases between the germline ends. There are 14 residues in the CDR3. Germline CDR1 reads SGHRS; CDR2 reads YFSETQ. Complete variable domain (other parts from reference TRBV5-1 and TRBJ2-7): KAGVTQTPRYLIKTRGQQVTLSCSPISGHRSVSWYQQTPGQGLQFLFEYFSETQRNKGNFPGRFSGRQFSNSRSEMNVSTLELGDSALYLCASNRLPEGFEQYFGPGTRLTVT.

The chain recombines TRBV27 with TRBJ1-3, with 8 bases fitting TRBD1. The CDR3 is 15 residues long. CDR1 is MNHEY, CDR2 SMNVEV, per germline (reference sequence). The V segment lost 5 bases and the J segment 6 bases; nucleotides outside the gene matches: 9. Written as DNA, the CDR3 is TGTGCCAGCAGTGCAATAGGACAGGGTGAAAACACCATATATTTT. Residues: CASSAIGQGENTIYF.

The CDR3: CASSISQGNEQFF. The CDR3 nucleotides read TGTGCCAGCAGCATATCACAGGGAAATGAGCAGTTCTTC. The chain uses TRBV11-2 and TRBJ2-1, with TRBD1 as a possible D gene (6 bases). Germline V gene data show CDR1 as SGHAT and CDR2 as FQNNGV. The V and J ends lost 5 bases and 7 bases respectively, with 12 bases between them. The CDR3 is 13 residues long. The whole variable domain, remainder taken from reference TRBV11-2 and TRBJ2-1, is EAGVAQSPRYKIIEKRQSVAFWCNPISGHATLYWYQQILGQGPKLLIQFQNNGVVDDSQLPKDRFSAERLKGVDSTLKIQPAKLEDSAVYLCASSISQGNEQFFGPGTRLTVL.

The rearrangement uses TRBV7-9 and TRBJ2-1; TRBD1 matches 7 bases. The V gene end was trimmed by 3 bases and the J gene end by 9 bases; junction bases not matched to a gene: 5. This CDR3 is built from 13 residues. CDR1 and CDR2 (germline): SEHNR, FQNEAQ (reference sequence). The CDR3 DNA reads TGTGCCAGCAGCTTGATACAGGGGTCTGAGCAGTTCTTC. Translation gives CASSLIQGSEQFF.

This sequence joins TRBV18 and TRBJ1-2; TRBD1 matches at 7 bases. The germline CDR1 and CDR2 sequences are KGHSH and LQKENI. The J segment lost 1 base and the V segment lost 3 bases, leaving 20 bases of the junction unmatched. CDR3 length equals 20 residues. CDR3 region: CASSPKRRTGQAVNNYGYTF. The CDR3 bases are TGTGCCAGCTCACCCAAGCGCCGCACCGGACAGGCAGTTAATAACTATGGCTACACCTTC. Supplemented by reference TRBV18 and TRBJ1-2, the full variable domain reads NAGVMQNPRHLVRRRGQEARLRCSPMKGHSHVYWYRQLPEEGLKFMVYLQKENIIDESGMPKERFSAEFPKEGPSILRIQQVVRGDSAAYFCASSPKRRTGQAVNNYGYTFGSGTRLTVV.

V is TRBV7-9 and J is TRBJ2-2; D tentatively fits TRBD1 or TRBD2 (5 bases each). The germline gives CDR1 SEHNR, CDR2 FQNEAQ (reference sequence). V gave up 5 bases and J gave up 5 bases, with 12 bases separating them. This CDR3 comprises 14 residues. In nucleotides, the CDR3 is TGTGCCAGCAGCCCGGGACCCGGGACCGGGGAGCTGTTTTTT. Translating it yields CASSPGPGTGELFF.

The chain joins TRBV2 to TRBJ1-5; a weak D match, TRBD1 (6 bases). The CDR3 is 13 residues long. V lost 7 bases, J lost 3 bases, and 10 bases lay in between. Per the germline V gene, CDR1 is SNHLY and CDR2 is FYNNEI. CDR3 sequence: CASKRTVNQPQHF. CDR3 sequence (DNA): TGTGCCAGCAAACGGACAGTCAATCAGCCCCAGCATTTT.

V is TRBV10-3 and J is TRBJ1-6; weak D call: TRBD1 (6 bases). Per germline, CDR1 ENHRY and CDR2 SYGVKD. The CDR3 sequence is 15 residues long. Trimming cost V 10 bases and J 9 bases, with 22 bases left between them. The CDR3 protein is CATRGEGGSFSPLHF. DNA for the CDR3: TGTGCCACCAGGGGTGAGGGGGGCTCGTTTTCACCCCTCCACTTT.

This clone is a singleton in its sample. The chain has TRBV10-3 and TRBJ1-5; no definite D call. Trimming took 5 bases from V and 10 from J, leaving 15 bases between them. Germline lookup yields CDR1 ENHRY and CDR2 SYGVKD. This CDR3 contains 13 residues. CDR3 loop: CAISTRVGEPQHF. Written as DNA, the CDR3 is TGTGCCATCAGTACCCGGGTTGGGGAACCCCAGCATTTT.

The rearrangement joins TRBV3-1 (or the pseudogene TRBV3-2) to TRBJ2-6; a possible D gene is TRBD1 (5 bases). Germline values: CDR1 LGHDT, CDR2 YNNKEL (reference sequence). This CDR3 spans 16 amino acids. V lost 1 base, J lost 6 bases, and 13 bases lay in between. CDR3 DNA: TGTGCCAGCAGCCAAGGAAGTAAGGGGCTGGCCAACGTCCTGACTTTC. It encodes CASSQGSKGLANVLTF.

This chain connects TRBV18 to TRBJ2-1; 9 positions agree with TRBD1. With 1 base clipped from V and 5 bases from J, the junction kept 9 bases outside the gene matches. The CDR3 is made up of 17 amino acids. Per the germline V gene, CDR1 is KGHSH and CDR2 is LQKENI. The CDR3 DNA reads TGTGCCAGCTCACCACGGCGCTTAGGGACAGGGAACAATGAGCAGTTCTTC. Translated, it gives CASSPRRLGTGNNEQFF.

The chain recombines TRBV19 with TRBJ1-6; no clear D gene. Germline CDR1 is LNHDA and CDR2 is SQIVND (reference sequence). Trimming took off 0 bases at V and 7 bases at J, with 1 base between the two ends. This CDR3 contains 12 residues. CDR3: CASSIENSPLHF. The CDR3 DNA is TGTGCCAGTAGTATAGAGAATTCACCCCTCCACTTT.

The rearrangement joins TRBV19 to TRBJ1-2; D remains ambiguous. The V gene lost 2 bases and the J gene lost 0 bases, with 7 bases spanning the gap. In germline, CDR1 is LNHDA, CDR2 SQIVND (reference sequence). There are 14 residues in the CDR3. The CDR3 sequence: CASSIRDPNYGYTF. In nucleotides, the CDR3 is TGTGCCAGTAGTATAAGGGATCCTAACTATGGCTACACCTTC.